The text below deals with one T cell receptor beta chain. This sample is part of a study of control samples from healthy donors and cancer patients. Assay used: immunoSEQ multiplex PCR; TCRdb lists only in-frame clones, some missing. The repertoire holds 400,000 to 500,000 clones, with 80% to 95% as singletons. The TCR sequence derives from a man aged 35-49 years with head and neck cancer. The sequenced sample consisted of PBMCs.

The CDR3: CATSETGPSEQFF. DNA for the CDR3: TGTGCCACCAGTGAGACGGGACCCAGTGAGCAGTTCTTC. The V call is TRBV24-1, the J call TRBJ2-1, with D possibly called TRBD1 or TRBD2 (5 bases each). Trimming shortened V by 4 bases and J by 9 bases, and 12 bases separated the two germline ends. The germline gives CDR1 KGHDR, CDR2 SFDVKD. The CDR3 is made up of 13 amino acids.